The T cell receptor (beta chain) under discussion was sequenced for a study of T-cell reconstitution after alpha-beta-depleted transplantation in children. This clonotype appeared a few times. TCRbeta library construction was performed incorporating unique molecular identifiers. TCRdb re-derived calls from the PCR reads in MiXCR, one entry per CDR3 protein. The sample includes fewer than 700,000 distinct CDR3 sequences, approximately 12% of them seen just once. The CDR3 extends over 13 amino acids. Germline V lookup: CDR1 LGHNA, CDR2 YNFKEQ. Trimming removed 5 bases at V and 3 bases at J, with 10 bases between.

Here the sequenced sample was PBMCs, mostly from graft donor cells, taken 360 days after TCRalphabeta/CD19-depleted stem cell transplant. The receptor was derived from a male patient aged 10 to 17 who had a stem cell transplant for acute myeloid leukemia, so the T cells may come from the graft donor. The chain links TRBV4-2 to TRBJ1-1; D gene ambiguous. The CDR3 sequence is CASSARADTEAFF. In nucleotides, the CDR3 is TGTGCCAGCAGCGCTCGTGCAGACACTGAAGCTTTCTTT.